The 21 T cell receptor beta chains listed next were all sequenced from one sample in a study of CD8+ T cells in alopecia areata. It was cDNA, reverse transcribed from extracted RNA, that served as the sequencing template. The repertoire was sequenced with immunoSEQ multiplex PCR; TCRdb's copy has only in-frame clones and lacks some. The data contain about 160,000 clones, 45% to 60% of them singletons. The sequencing sample was made of CD4+ T cells sorted from blood. These receptor sequences come from a human donor with alopecia areata.

This clone has a handful of counts. This chain connects TRBV7-9 to TRBJ2-7, with TRBD2 matching over 7 bases. Germline CDR1 and CDR2: SEHNR and FQNEAQ (reference sequence). The CDR3 has 13 residues. J was trimmed by 6 bases and V by 4 bases; bases with no gene match: 6. In nucleotides, the CDR3 is TGTGCCAGCAGCTCCACCACGGGGGGCGAGCAGTACTTC. Translation gives CASSSTTGGEQYF.

This clone was detected only once. The chain combines TRBV20-1 with TRBJ2-5; D is perhaps TRBD2 (6 bases). The CDR3 has 8 amino acids. From germline, CDR1 is DFQATT and CDR2 SNEGSKA (reference sequence). CDR3 nucleotide sequence: TGCAGGCCGGGACTTTCGTACTTC. Amino acids: CRPGLSYF.

J is TRBJ2-3 and V is TRBV29-1, with no clear D. The germline CDR1 and CDR2 sequences are SQVTM and ANQGSEA. This CDR3 comprises 12 residues. Trimming shortened V by 5 bases and J by 3 bases, and 9 bases separated the two germline ends. This CDR3 reads CSVFTSTDTQYF. The CDR3 DNA follows: TGCAGCGTTTTTACGAGTACAGATACGCAGTATTTT.

The chain has TRBV7-3 and TRBJ2-1, with D perhaps matching TRBD1 (6 bases). The CDR3 has 12 amino acids. V lost 5 bases, J lost 9 bases, and 11 bases lay in between. Germline V gene lookup returns CDR1 SGHTA and CDR2 FQGTGA. The CDR3 coding sequence is TGTGCCAGCAGCCCACAGGGTCTTGAGCAGTTCTTC. Translation: CASSPQGLEQFF. The full variable domain, rest sourced from reference TRBV7-3 and TRBJ2-1, is GAGVSQTPSNKVTEKGKYVELRCDPISGHTALYWYRQSLGQGPEFLIYFQGTGAADDSGLPNDRFFAVRPEGSVSTLKIQRTERGDSAVYLCASSPQGLEQFFGPGTRLTVL.

The chain joins TRBV20-1 to TRBJ2-5; D ambiguous. The CDR3 is made up of 11 amino acids. Trimming took 4 bases from V and 5 from J, leaving 8 bases between them. Per the germline V gene, CDR1 is DFQATT and CDR2 is SNEGSKA (reference sequence). CDR3 in DNA: TGCAGTGCTAAAAGGTCGGAGACCCAGTACTTC. This gives the protein CSAKRSETQYF.

The gene calls are TRBV30 and TRBJ2-3, with D uncertain. This CDR3 is 13 amino acids long. Trimming left V 2 bases short and J 7 bases short, with 13 bases between. CDR1 is GTSNPN, CDR2 SVGIG, per germline (reference sequence). CDR3 bases: TGTGCCTGGAGTCTTCGGACCCATCATACGCAGTATTTT. It is translated as CAWSLRTHHTQYF. Using reference TRBV30 and TRBJ2-3 for the parts outside the CDR3, the full variable domain is SQTIHQWPATLVQPVGSPLSLECTVEGTSNPNLYWYRQAAGRGLQLLFYSVGIGQISSEVPQNLSASRPQDRQFILSSKKLLLSDSGFYLCAWSLRTHHTQYFGPGTRLTVL.

The chain carries TRBV2 and TRBJ2-7; 11 bases are a match to TRBD2. The CDR3 has 15 amino acids. V was clipped by 7 bases and J by 3 bases; unmatched bases: 8. The germline gives CDR1 SNHLY, CDR2 FYNNEI. The CDR3 is CASNQATSGVYEQYF. CDR3 bases: TGTGCCAGCAACCAGGCGACTAGCGGGGTCTACGAGCAGTACTTC.

The rearrangement links TRBV15 to TRBJ2-3; D call uncertain. V gave up 1 base and J gave up 3 bases, with 11 bases separating them. CDR1 LNHNV and CDR2 YYDKDF come from the germline V gene (reference sequence). The CDR3 has 15 amino acids. CDR3 residues: CATSRASRPTDTQYF. The CDR3, as DNA: TGTGCCACCAGCAGAGCCTCCCGGCCTACAGATACGCAGTATTTT. Filled out from reference TRBV15 and TRBJ2-3, the complete variable domain reads DAMVIQNPRYQVTQFGKPVTLSCSQTLNHNVMYWYQQKSSQAPKLLFHYYDKDFNNEADTPDNFQSRRPNTSFCFLDIRSPGLGDTAMYLCATSRASRPTDTQYFGPGTRLTVL.

The chain employs TRBV29-1 and TRBJ2-7; D unresolved. V dropped 4 bases and J dropped 1 base, with 8 bases sitting between them. Germline CDR1 reads SQVTM; CDR2 reads ANQGSEA. The CDR3 runs 12 residues. The CDR3 loop reads CSVGLTSYEQYF. Written as DNA, the CDR3 is TGCAGCGTTGGCCTCACATCCTACGAGCAGTACTTC.

The J gene is TRBJ2-7, the V gene TRBV29-1; 9 positions match TRBD1. Germline lookup yields CDR1 SQVTM and CDR2 ANQGSEA. V shed 4 bases and J 4 bases; nucleotides not matched to a gene: 11. The CDR3 length is 15 residues. The CDR3 sequence: CSVASGQGNLYEQYF. As DNA, the CDR3 is TGCAGCGTTGCCTCGGGACAGGGCAACTTGTACGAGCAGTACTTC.

The chain joins TRBV30 to TRBJ2-1, with 11 bases identical to TRBD2. The length of the CDR3 is 12 residues. CDR1 and CDR2 (germline): GTSNPN, SVGIG (reference sequence). Trimming at V came to 4 bases and at J to 10 bases, leaving 3 bases not matched to a gene. As DNA, the CDR3 is TGTGCCTGGACTAGCGGGAGGAGGGAGCAGTTCTTC. Residues: CAWTSGRREQFF.

This chain joins TRBV9 and TRBJ2-1; no clear D. The V gene lost 0 bases and the J gene lost 6 bases, with 10 bases spanning the gap. This CDR3 has 14 amino acids. Germline assignment: CDR1 SGDLS and CDR2 YYNGEE. The CDR3 loop reads CASSVAPTPNEQFF. The CDR3 DNA reads as TGTGCCAGCAGCGTAGCCCCTACTCCCAATGAGCAGTTCTTC. Drawing the rest from reference TRBV9 and TRBJ2-1, the complete variable domain is DSGVTQTPKHLITATGQRVTLRCSPRSGDLSVYWYQQSLDQGLQFLIQYYNGEERAKGNILERFSAQQFPDLHSELNLSSLELGDSALYFCASSVAPTPNEQFFGPGTRLTVL.

The CDR3 region has the DNA TGCAGCGTGGGACAGGGGGGAACCTATGGCTACACCTTC. Its protein is CSVGQGGTYGYTF. J is TRBJ1-2 and V is TRBV29-1; 11 positions match TRBD1. J was trimmed by 4 bases and V by 6 bases; bases with no gene match: 4. CDR1 SQVTM and CDR2 ANQGSEA come from the germline V gene. This CDR3 contains 13 residues.

Only a few counts were recorded for this clone. The chain is built from TRBV7-9 and TRBJ1-2; 7 bases agree with TRBD1. This CDR3 contains 13 residues. Germline CDR1 and CDR2: SEHNR and FQNEAQ (reference sequence). V lost 5 bases, J lost 2 bases, and 2 bases stayed unmatched. Here the CDR3 DNA reads TGTGCCAGCAGCGAGGGGGCCAACTATGGCTACACCTTC. Its translation: CASSEGANYGYTF.

This chain connects TRBV2 to TRBJ2-5; D gene uncertain. Per germline, CDR1 SNHLY and CDR2 FYNNEI. This CDR3 is 12 amino acids long. CDR3 sequence (DNA): TGTGTCGGAAGTGTGGGTATAGAGACCCAGTACTTC. Protein product: CVGSVGIETQYF.

This clone is a singleton in its sample. V and J are TRBV29-1 and TRBJ2-1, with D uncertain. Germline lookup yields CDR1 SQVTM and CDR2 ANQGSEA. The V gene lost 7 bases and the J gene lost 7 bases, with 11 bases spanning the gap. This CDR3 is 11 amino acids long. The CDR3 DNA reads TGCAGCGCCTCGCGTTTTAATGAGCAGTTCTTC. Translating it yields CSASRFNEQFF.

This chain connects TRBV30 to TRBJ1-2, with 8 bases identical to TRBD1. The trim removed 5 bases at V and 3 bases at J, leaving 2 bases unmatched. CDR3 length equals 12 residues. Per germline, CDR1 GTSNPN and CDR2 SVGIG (reference sequence). CDR3 in DNA: TGTGCCTGGTCGACAGGGGACTATGGCTACACCTTC. This sequence encodes CAWSTGDYGYTF.

The V gene is TRBV27, the J gene TRBJ1-5; 8 bases line up with TRBD1. There are 15 residues in the CDR3. V was pared by 5 bases and J by 4 bases, with 7 bases of the junction left unmatched. Germline V lookup: CDR1 MNHEY, CDR2 SMNVEV (reference sequence). CDR3 residues: CASSHIGTGNQPQHF. The CDR3 nucleotides are TGTGCCAGCAGTCACATCGGGACAGGTAATCAGCCCCAGCATTTT.

The chain links TRBV5-1 to TRBJ2-7; no firm D call. Trimming took 9 bases from V and 1 from J, leaving 14 bases between them. This CDR3 region has 13 residues. Germline CDR1 SGHRS, CDR2 YFSETQ. The CDR3 DNA reads TGCGCCACCTCGAATGGCCGTTCCTACGAGCAGTACTTC. It codes for CATSNGRSYEQYF.

The chain is built from TRBV6-1 and TRBJ2-7; the D gene is possibly TRBD2 (6 bases). V lost 9 bases and J 6 bases, leaving 21 bases between the germline ends. In germline, CDR1 is MNHNS, CDR2 SASEGT. The CDR3 length is 14 residues. This chain's CDR3 is CASLWDSGSGEQYF. The CDR3 coding sequence is TGTGCCAGTCTGTGGGACTCCGGGTCTGGCGAGCAGTACTTC.

The V gene is TRBV28, the J gene TRBJ1-1; D is possibly TRBD1 (5 bases). The V end was cut by 4 bases, the J end by 0 bases, with 21 bases between. The CDR3 totals 18 residues. Germline V gives CDR1 MDHEN, CDR2 SYDVKM. CDR3 loop: CASSSFLGVVGMNTEAFF. The DNA for the CDR3 is TGTGCCAGCAGTTCCTTTCTGGGGGTTGTAGGGATGAACACTGAAGCTTTCTTT.